The 2 T cell receptor beta chains below all came from one sample that was sequenced in a study of identical twins. Each CDR3 protein is one row after TCRdb ran MiXCR on the 5' RACE reads. The data contain under 900,000 distinct CDR3 sequences, about 12% of them singletons. The data also belong to a second study, concerning yellow fever vaccine responses in identical twins.

Sequenced sample: PBMCs. These receptors came from a woman aged 18-29 years in good health.

This chain links TRBV7-8 with TRBJ1-4; no reliable D call. Per germline, CDR1 SGHVS and CDR2 FQNEAQ. The V gene lost 1 base and the J gene lost 7 bases, with 10 bases spanning the gap. There are 14 residues in the CDR3. This CDR3 is CASSLEAGGEKLFF. As DNA, the CDR3 is TGTGCCAGCAGCTTAGAGGCGGGAGGTGAAAAACTGTTTTTT.

This clonotype came up many times. The chain recombines TRBV12-3 or TRBV12-4 with TRBJ2-2; D is undetermined. Deletions cut 5 bases from V and 5 bases from J, with 6 bases between. The CDR3 has 12 residues. CDR3 coding DNA: TGTGCCAGCAGTCGGATTACCGGGGAGCTGTTTTTT. Residues: CASSRITGELFF.